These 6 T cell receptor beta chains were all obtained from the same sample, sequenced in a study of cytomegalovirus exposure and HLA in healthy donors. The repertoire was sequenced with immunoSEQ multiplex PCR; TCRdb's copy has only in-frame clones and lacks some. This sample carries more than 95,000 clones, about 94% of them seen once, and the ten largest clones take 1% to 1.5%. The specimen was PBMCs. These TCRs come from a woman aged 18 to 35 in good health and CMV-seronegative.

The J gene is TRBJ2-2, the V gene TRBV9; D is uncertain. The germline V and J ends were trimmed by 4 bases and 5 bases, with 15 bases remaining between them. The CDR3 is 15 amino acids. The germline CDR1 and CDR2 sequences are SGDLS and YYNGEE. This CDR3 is CASSTRGVLTGELFF. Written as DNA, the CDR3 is TGTGCCAGCAGCACCAGAGGAGTTTTGACCGGGGAGCTGTTTTTT.

This CDR3 is CAWRWGPGLETQYF. In DNA form, the CDR3 reads TGTGCCTGGAGATGGGGGCCTGGGTTGGAGACCCAGTACTTC. V is TRBV30 and J is TRBJ2-5; maybe TRBD1 (6 bases). Per germline, CDR1 GTSNPN and CDR2 SVGIG (reference sequence). This CDR3 spans 14 amino acids. The V gene lost 3 bases and the J gene lost 5 bases, with 16 bases spanning the gap.

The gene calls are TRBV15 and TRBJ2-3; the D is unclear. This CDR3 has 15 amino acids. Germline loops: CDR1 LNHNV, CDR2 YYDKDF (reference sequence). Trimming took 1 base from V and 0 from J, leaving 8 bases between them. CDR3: CATSRVLWSTDTQYF. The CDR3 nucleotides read TGTGCCACCAGCAGAGTACTCTGGAGCACAGATACGCAGTATTTT.

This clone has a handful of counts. The CDR3 spells CASKSDNSPLHF. CDR3 nucleotide sequence: TGTGCCAGCAAATCGGATAATTCACCCCTCCACTTT. The chain employs TRBV9 and TRBJ1-6; D ambiguous. Trimming took off 6 bases at V and 5 bases at J, with 6 bases between the two ends. There are 12 residues in the CDR3. Germline CDR1 reads SGDLS; CDR2 reads YYNGEE.

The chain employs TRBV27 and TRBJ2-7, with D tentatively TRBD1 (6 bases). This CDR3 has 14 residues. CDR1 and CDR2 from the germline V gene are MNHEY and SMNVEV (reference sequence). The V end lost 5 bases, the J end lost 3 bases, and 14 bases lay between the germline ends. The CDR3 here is CASSLDRTYYEQYF. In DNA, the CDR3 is TGTGCCAGCAGTCTCGACAGGACCTACTACGAGCAGTACTTC.

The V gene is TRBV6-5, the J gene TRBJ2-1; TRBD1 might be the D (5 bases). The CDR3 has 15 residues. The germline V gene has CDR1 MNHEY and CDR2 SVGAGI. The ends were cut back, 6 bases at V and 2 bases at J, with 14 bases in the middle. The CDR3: CASRKDTPTYNEQFF. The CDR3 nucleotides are TGTGCCAGCAGAAAGGACACCCCCACCTACAATGAGCAGTTCTTC.